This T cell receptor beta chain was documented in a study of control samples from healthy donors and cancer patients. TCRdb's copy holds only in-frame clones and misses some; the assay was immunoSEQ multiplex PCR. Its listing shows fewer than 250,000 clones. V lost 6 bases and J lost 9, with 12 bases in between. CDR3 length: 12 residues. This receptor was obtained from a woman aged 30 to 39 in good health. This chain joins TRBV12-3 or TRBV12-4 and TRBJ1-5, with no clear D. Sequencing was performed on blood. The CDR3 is CASSDRPGPQHF. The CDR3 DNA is TGTGCCAGCAGCGACCGCCCCGGGCCCCAGCATTTT.